Sequencing of this TCR beta chain was carried out in a study of Ad26.COV2.S vaccination and SARS-CoV-2 variants. Only in-frame clones appear in the TCRdb table, and some are missing; sequencing was by immunoSEQ multiplex PCR. The repertoire holds over 130,000 clones, approximately 90% seen once, with approximately 5.1% in the top ten. The CDR3 is made up of 13 amino acids. The V end was cut by 5 bases, the J end by 3 bases, with 7 bases between. Germline V lookup: CDR1 SGHTA, CDR2 FQGNSA. Remarks on this clone: The antigen is undetermined. In the same sample, other DNA sequences code for this CDR3.

Whole-study findings and limits: Researchers cautioned that TCR breadth and depth analyses may have underestimated total T cell responses. People given the vaccine had a wider spike-specific TCR breadth than placebo recipients did. Responses of spike-specific T cells (both CD8+ and CD4+) reportedly showed substantial breadth after vaccination. People who got the vaccine or the placebo had similar non-spike TCR breadth.

The clonotype comes from a human donor who had recovered from COVID-19. The V gene is TRBV7-2, the J gene TRBJ1-4; no definite D call. This material consisted of peripheral blood, taken after recovery from COVID-19. CDR3 amino acids: CASSLGPNEKLFF. CDR3 coding DNA: TGTGCCAGCAGCCTAGGGCCTAATGAAAAACTGTTTTTT.